Detailed here is one T cell receptor (beta chain). No antigen is known for it. The PCR ran on 60 Vbeta and 13 Jbeta primers. Clones were sequenced by immunoSEQ multiplex PCR, and TCRdb holds only the in-frame ones, with some missing. This sample has some 140,000 clones, with 60% to 75% found just once. This CDR3 contains 14 residues. V shed 1 base, J shed 4 bases, and the junction held 3 bases outside the gene matches. Germline V gives CDR1 SGHRS, CDR2 YFSETQ. This sample is drawn from a study of cytomegalovirus exposure and HLA in healthy donors. Findings and limits, study-wide: Prior analysis indicated that the majority of TCR beta V segments exhibited productivity approximately 87% or approximately 30% of the time. Excluded were some V segments that proved indistinguishable, including TRBV6-2 and TRBV6-3. Information on immune exposure was restricted to one variable (CMV serostatus).

The source material was PBMCs. The chain combines TRBV5-1 with TRBJ2-3; TRBD2 matches at 7 bases. The TCR originated in a human donor in good health. This CDR3 reads CASSLPGGADTQYF. The CDR3 nucleotides read TGCGCCAGCAGCTTGCCGGGAGGCGCAGATACGCAGTATTTT.